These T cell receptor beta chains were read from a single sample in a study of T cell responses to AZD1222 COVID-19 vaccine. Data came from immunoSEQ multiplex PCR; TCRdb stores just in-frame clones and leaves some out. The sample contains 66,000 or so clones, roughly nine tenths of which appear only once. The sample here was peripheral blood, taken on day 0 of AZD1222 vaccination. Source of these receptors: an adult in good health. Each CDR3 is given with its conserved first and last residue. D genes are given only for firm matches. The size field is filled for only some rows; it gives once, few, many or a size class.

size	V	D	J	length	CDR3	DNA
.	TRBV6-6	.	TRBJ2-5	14	CASTSRQRQETQYF	TGTGCCAGCACGAGTCGGCAGAGGCAAGAGACCCAGTACTTC
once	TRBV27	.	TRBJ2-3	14	CASSPRTSTDTQYF	TGTGCCAGCAGCCCTCGGACTAGCACAGATACGCAGTATTTT
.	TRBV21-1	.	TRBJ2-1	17	CASSRHPDRDYYNEQFF	TGTGCCAGCAGCCGACACCCAGACAGGGATTACTACAATGAGCAGTTCTTC
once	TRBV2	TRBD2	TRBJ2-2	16	CASSERRPGGTGELFF	TGTGCCAGCAGTGAGCGCCGGCCGGGGGGCACCGGGGAGCTGTTTTTT
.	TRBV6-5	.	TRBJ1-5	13	CASGGSSNQPQHF	TGTGCCAGCGGGGGTAGTAGCAATCAGCCCCAGCATTTT
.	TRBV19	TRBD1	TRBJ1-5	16	CASSTSGQASNQPQHF	TGTGCCAGTAGTACCTCGGGACAGGCAAGCAATCAGCCCCAGCATTTT
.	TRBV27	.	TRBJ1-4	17	CASSLLAGAGANEKLFF	TGTGCCAGCAGCCTCCTTGCAGGGGCAGGGGCTAATGAAAAACTGTTTTTT
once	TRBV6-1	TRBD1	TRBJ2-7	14	CASSEGGQVYEQYF	TGTGCCAGCAGTGAAGGGGGACAGGTCTACGAGCAGTACTTC
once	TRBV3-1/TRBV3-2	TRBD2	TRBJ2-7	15	CASSPTGRATYEQYF	TGTGCCAGCAGCCCCACGGGGAGGGCTACCTACGAGCAGTACTTC
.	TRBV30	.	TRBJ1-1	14	CAWSRGWGNTEAFF	TGTGCCTGGAGTAGGGGTTGGGGAAACACTGAAGCTTTCTTT
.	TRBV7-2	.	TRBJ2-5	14	CASSSRASQETQYF	TGTGCCAGCAGCTCGCGGGCATCCCAAGAGACCCAGTACTTC
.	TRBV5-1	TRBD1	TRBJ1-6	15	CASSSDRGDNSPLHF	TGCGCCAGCAGCTCGGACAGGGGAGACAATTCACCCCTCCACTTT
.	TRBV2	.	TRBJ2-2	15	CASIFDTINTGELFF	TGTGCCAGCATTTTTGACACAATTAACACCGGGGAGCTGTTTTTT
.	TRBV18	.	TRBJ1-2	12	CASSPLEGGYTF	TGTGCCAGCTCACCGCTCGAGGGCGGCTACACCTTC
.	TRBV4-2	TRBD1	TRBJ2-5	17	CASSQAADRVLQETQYF	TGTGCCAGCAGCCAAGCTGCAGACAGGGTCCTCCAAGAGACCCAGTACTTC
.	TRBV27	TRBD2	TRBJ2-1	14	CASRSSGGSNEQFF	TGTGCCAGCAGATCCAGCGGGGGGTCAAATGAGCAGTTCTTC
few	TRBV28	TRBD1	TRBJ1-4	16	CASRQGYGGRGEKLFF	TGTGCCAGCAGACAGGGGTACGGAGGAAGGGGTGAAAAACTGTTTTTT
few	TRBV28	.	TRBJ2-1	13	CASSWGGGNEQFF	TGTGCCAGCAGCTGGGGCGGAGGGAATGAGCAGTTCTTC
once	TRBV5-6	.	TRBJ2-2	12	CASSREFGELFF	TGTGCCAGCAGCCGTGAGTTTGGGGAGCTGTTTTTT
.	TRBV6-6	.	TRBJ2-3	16	CASSPSWGVNTDTQYF	TGTGCCAGCAGCCCCTCCTGGGGCGTTAACACAGATACGCAGTATTTT
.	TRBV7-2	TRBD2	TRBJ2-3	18	CASSLRFLAGGLSDTQYF	TGTGCCAGCAGCTTACGGTTCCTGGCGGGGGGTCTTTCAGATACGCAGTATTTT
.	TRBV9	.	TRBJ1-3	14	CASSVDTYGNTIYF	TGTGCCAGCAGCGTAGACACCTATGGAAACACCATATATTTT
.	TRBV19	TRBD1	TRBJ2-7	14	CASSMGTGLYEQYF	TGTGCCAGTAGTATGGGGACAGGGTTATACGAGCAGTACTTC
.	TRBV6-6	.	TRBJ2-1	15	CASSLPGTRGHEQFF	TGTGCCAGCAGCCTCCCGGGGACTAGGGGGCATGAGCAGTTCTTC
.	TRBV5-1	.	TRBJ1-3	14	CASSSRVSGNTIYF	TGCGCCAGCAGCTCCCGGGTCTCTGGAAACACCATATATTTT
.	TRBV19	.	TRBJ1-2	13	CASRPQGEGGYTF	TGTGCCAGTAGGCCCCAGGGCGAAGGTGGCTACACCTTC
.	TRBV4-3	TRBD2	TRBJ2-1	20	CASSQDPGLAGGPPNNEQFF	TGCGCCAGCAGCCAAGACCCGGGACTAGCGGGGGGGCCTCCCAACAATGAACAGTTCTTC
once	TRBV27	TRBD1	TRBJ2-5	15	CASSTIRDRGETQYF	TGTGCCAGCAGTACGATCCGGGACAGGGGAGAGACCCAGTACTTC
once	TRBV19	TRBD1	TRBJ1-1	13	CASRSGGNTEAFF	TGTGCCAGCCGTTCAGGGGGGAACACTGAAGCTTTCTTT
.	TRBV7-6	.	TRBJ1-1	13	CASSSVLNTEAFF	TGTGCCAGCAGCTCCGTCCTGAACACTGAAGCTTTCTTT
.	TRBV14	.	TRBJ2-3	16	CASSQMFGRGTDTQYF	TGTGCCAGCAGCCAGATGTTCGGCAGGGGCACAGATACGCAGTATTTT
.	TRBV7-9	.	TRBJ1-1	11	CASSRGAEAFF	TGTGCCAGCAGCCGAGGGGCCGAAGCTTTCTTT
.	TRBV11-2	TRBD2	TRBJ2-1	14	CASSLGLAGGEQFF	TGTGCCAGCAGCTTGGGACTAGCGGGAGGGGAGCAGTTCTTC
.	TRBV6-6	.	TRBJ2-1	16	CASSYPKPVVYNEQFF	TGTGCCAGCAGTTACCCAAAACCCGTAGTCTACAATGAGCAGTTCTTC
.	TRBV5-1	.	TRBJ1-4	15	CASSDIFGRGEKLFF	TGCGCCAGCAGCGATATATTTGGTCGGGGTGAAAAACTGTTTTTT